This T cell receptor beta chain was captured by sequencing in a study of T cell changes during pregnancy in multiple sclerosis. The method was immunoSEQ multiplex PCR; TCRdb's version includes in-frame clones alone and lacks a portion of them. The sample includes 90,000 or so clones, approximately 95% seen only once; the top ten take less than 2%. V was pared by 2 bases and J by 5 bases, with 16 bases between. CDR3 length equals 16 residues. Germline V CDR1 and CDR2: SGHRS, YFSETQ. Material: peripheral blood, obtained after pregnancy. The TCR originated in a female donor in good health, enrolled as a control in a pregnancy study. The J gene is TRBJ2-2, the V gene TRBV5-1, with D perhaps TRBD2 (6 bases). The CDR3 nucleotides are TGCGCCAGCAGCTTTAACACGGGAGTGGGGACCGGGGAGCTGTTTTTT. Residues: CASSFNTGVGTGELFF.